Shown below are 8 T cell receptor beta chains from a single sample sequenced in a study of CD8+ T cells in alopecia areata. Sorting used CD4, CD8alpha, NKG2D, NKG2ACE and other markers on pooled cutaneous lymph node cells. As the sequencing template, cDNA was produced by extracting RNA and reverse transcribing it. The table came from immunoSEQ multiplex PCR; TCRdb's copy has only in-frame clones and leaves some out. Recorded here are 290,000 or so clones, with no singletons, and the ten leading clones hold 0.9% to 1.5%. Material for sequencing was CD4+ T cells sorted from a lymph node. The receptors were sampled from a C3H/HeJ mouse with alopecia areata. These mice share the MHC haplotype H2-k.

Of note for this clone: Genes and germline come from the mouse. Read data end 4 residues before the CDR3 end; the end is taken from the germline J gene. Other DNA sequences from this sample encode an identical CDR3 as well. The chain links TRBV4 to TRBJ1-1, with D maybe TRBD1 (6 bases). Germline-derived CDR1 and CDR2 are LGHDT and YNNKQL (reference sequence). V lost 3 bases and J lost 0, with 8 bases in between. The CDR3 is 14 residues long. The CDR3 bases that were read are TGTGCCAGCAGCTACAGGGGCGCAAACACA. It is translated as CASSYRGANT. The full CDR3 reads CASSYRGANTEVFF.

This clone was seen a handful of times. Here the gene names and germline are mouse. The read ends 4 residues early relative to the CDR3; the germline J gene fills the gap. The chain recombines TRBV31 with TRBJ1-2, with 8 bases matching TRBD1. Germline V lookup: CDR1 GKSSPN, CDR2 SITVG. Trimming took 2 bases from V and 3 from J; bases not matched to a gene: 5. The CDR3 covers 14 residues. This CDR3 is CAWSRTGSDSDYTF. The sequenced CDR3 bases are TGTGCCTGGAGTAGGACAGGGAGCGACTCC.

Comment on this clone: Gene names follow the mouse nomenclature. The read halts 4 residues ahead of the CDR3 end, with the missing end drawn from the germline J gene. The V and J genes are TRBV19 and TRBJ2-5; 9 positions agree with TRBD2. Per the germline V gene, CDR1 is FNHDT and CDR2 is SITEND (reference sequence). The CDR3 is made up of 15 amino acids. Incomplete CDR3 DNA: TGTGCCAGCAGTAGAGGGGGACTGGGAGGAGAC. Amino acid sequence: CASSRGGLGGD. In full, the CDR3 is CASSRGGLGGDTQYF.

With respect to this clone: Here the gene names and germline are mouse. The CDR3 end falls 4 residues outside the read, so it is completed with the germline J gene. Distinct nucleotide sequences in the sample also encode this CDR3. The rearrangement links TRBV13-2 to TRBJ2-3, with 10 bases that match TRBD1. V trimming: 3 bases; J trimming: 0 bases; junction bases outside the gene matches: 4. The CDR3 consists of 16 residues. Germline values: CDR1 NNHNN, CDR2 SYGAGS (reference sequence). The CDR3 bases that were read are TGTGCCAGCGGTGGCCCGGGACAGGGGAGTGCAGAA. Translated: CASGGPGQGSAE. The complete CDR3 protein is CASGGPGQGSAETLYF.

A few counts support this clone. Mouse names are used for the genes. The CDR3 reads CASRDSNSYNSPLYF. The CDR3 bases that were read are TGTGCCAGCAGAGACAGCAATTCCTATAATTCGCCC. V gene TRBV13-3 combines with J gene TRBJ1-6, with a weak D call TRBD1 (5 bases). The CDR3 end lies 3 residues beyond the end of the read and is filled in from the germline J gene. TRBJ1-6 is assigned to the ORF class and has an uncertain function. From germline, CDR1 is NNHDY and CDR2 SYVADS. Trimming took off 5 bases at V and 0 bases at J, with 9 bases between the two ends. This CDR3 has 15 residues.

On this clone itself: Gene labels here are mouse ones. This CDR3 reads CASSDATGGREVFF. Incomplete CDR3 DNA: TGTGCCAGCAGTGATGCGACTGGGGGGAGA. This sequence joins TRBV13-1 and TRBJ1-1; D perhaps matches TRBD1 (5 bases). The read terminates 4 residues ahead of where the CDR3 ends, so the germline J gene completes it. This CDR3 spans 14 amino acids. Germline V CDR1 and CDR2: NSHNY, SYGAGN.

This clone has more than one count but fewer than ten. This sequence may be a read error, since a much larger clone differs from it by one base. Gene names follow the mouse nomenclature. Read data end 4 residues before the CDR3 end; the end is taken from the germline J gene. The rearrangement links TRBV13-2 to TRBJ2-2; no firm D call. The V gene lost 5 bases and the J gene lost 0 bases, with 5 bases spanning the gap. This CDR3 comprises 13 residues. Per germline, CDR1 NNHNN and CDR2 SYGAGS (reference sequence). The CDR3 sequence is CASGQANTGQLYF. The CDR3 bases that were read are TGTGCCAGCGGACAAGCAAACACCGGG.

Concerning this clone itself: Mouse germline and gene names are used. The read is 4 residues too short to cover the CDR3 end, so that end is filled in from the germline J gene. This chain connects TRBV13-3 to TRBJ2-7, with D perhaps matching TRBD2 (7 bases). The CDR3 runs 15 residues. The germline CDR1 and CDR2 sequences are NNHDY and SYVADS. CDR3 DNA (partial): TGTGCCAGCAGTGATCGGCTGGGGGCCCCTTAT. It codes for CASSDRLGAPY. The CDR3 in its entirety is CASSDRLGAPYEQYF.